The T cell receptor beta chain described here comes from a study of T-cell memory formation after mild COVID-19. Study as a whole: Each donor largely had its own TCR clusters.

Germline V gives CDR1 LGHNA, CDR2 YSLEER. This CDR3 is built from 15 residues. V trimming: 0 bases; J trimming: 6 bases; junction bases outside the gene matches: 7. TCRdb reprocessed the 5' RACE reads via MiXCR and lists one record per CDR3 protein. The data contain about 350,000 distinct CDR3 sequences, roughly 14% of them singletons. This clonotype was observed many times. Its antigen remains unknown. The study, taken as a whole, reports: Most CD4+ clones that shrank were in CM and EM, while CD8+ ones turned up in EMRA. Clones contracting across day 15 to 85 had a balanced CD4/CD8 profile; later expanding clones leaned CD4+. Pre-infection memory harbored some responding clones, suggesting cross-reactive memory joined.

The sequencing sample was made of PBMCs or a T cell subset sorted from them (not recorded which). The receptor was derived from a man between 18 and 29 years old who had mild COVID-19 (a few samples of this study predate the infection). Cell type and time point are not known. The chain employs TRBV4-3 and TRBJ1-1; TRBD1 matches 7 bases. The CDR3 DNA sequence: TGCGCCAGCAGCCAAGAACCACAGGGGTGGTCTGAAGCTTTCTTT. It yields the protein CASSQEPQGWSEAFF.